The present entry profiles one T cell receptor (beta chain) with its context. Its specificity is not known. The entry originates in a study of T cells expressing NK-cell markers. Study outcomes and limitations: NKG2C+ dominant clonotypes from several donors made up about 1.0-7.5% of CD8+ T cells.

A 5'RACE template switching approach incorporating UMIs was used to make TCR beta cDNA. TCRdb re-called the 5' RACE reads, yielding one record per CDR3 amino acid sequence without DNA. The sample's table shows under 600,000 distinct CDR3 sequences. CDR3 length: 14 amino acids. Germline CDR1 and CDR2: LNHNV and YYDKDF (reference sequence). The rearrangement joins TRBV15 to TRBJ2-7. The TCR comes from a woman in her forties or fifties in good health. Sequenced: blood T cells: a sorted CD56 or NKG2C T cell subset, CD4+ or CD8+ T cells, or bulk PBMC T cells (not recorded which). The CDR3 protein is CATSREATSLEQYF.